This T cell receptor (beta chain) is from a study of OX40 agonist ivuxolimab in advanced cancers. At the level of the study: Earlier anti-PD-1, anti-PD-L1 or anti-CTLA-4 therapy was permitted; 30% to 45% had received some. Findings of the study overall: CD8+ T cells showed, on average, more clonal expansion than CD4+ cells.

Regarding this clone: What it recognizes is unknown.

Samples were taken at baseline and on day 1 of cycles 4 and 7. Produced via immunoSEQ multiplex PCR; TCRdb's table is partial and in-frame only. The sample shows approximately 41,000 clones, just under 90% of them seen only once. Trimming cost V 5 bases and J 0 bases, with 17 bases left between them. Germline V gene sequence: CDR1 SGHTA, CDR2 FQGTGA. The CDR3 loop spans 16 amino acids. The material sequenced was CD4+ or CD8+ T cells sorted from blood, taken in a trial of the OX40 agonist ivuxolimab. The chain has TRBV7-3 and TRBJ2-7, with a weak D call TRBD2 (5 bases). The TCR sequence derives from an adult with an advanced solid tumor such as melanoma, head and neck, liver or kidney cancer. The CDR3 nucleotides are TGTGCCAGCAGCCTTTCGCGGGCTTCAAGCTCCTACGAGCAGTACTTC. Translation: CASSLSRASSSYEQYF.